These 28 T cell receptor beta chains came from one sample sequenced in a study of blood T cell repertoires in COVID-19. Sequencing used immunoSEQ multiplex PCR; TCRdb keeps in-frame clones, though not all of them. The sample consists of hundreds of thousands of clones, roughly 87% of them appearing once. Sequencing input: peripheral blood. These receptors were collected from a woman aged 45-65 years who had recovered from COVID-19.

The rearrangement uses TRBV5-1 and TRBJ1-6; TRBD1 matches at 7 bases. The ends lost 4 bases at V and 5 bases at J; junction bases unmatched: 9. Germline loops: CDR1 SGHRS, CDR2 YFSETQ. The length of the CDR3 is 16 residues. The CDR3 protein is CASSRNDRDDNSPLHF. CDR3 bases: TGCGCCAGCAGCAGAAATGACAGGGACGATAATTCACCCCTCCACTTT.

The V and J genes are TRBV5-1 and TRBJ2-1, with TRBD2 matching 7 bases. This CDR3 has 14 amino acids. Looked up from germline, CDR1 is SGHRS and CDR2 is YFSETQ. V was clipped by 5 bases and J by 0 bases; unmatched bases: 2. As DNA, the CDR3 is TGCGCCAGCAGGGAGCGGGACTCCTACAATGAGCAGTTCTTC. As protein: CASRERDSYNEQFF.

The genes are TRBV19 and TRBJ1-1; maybe TRBD1 (5 bases). Trimming removed 3 bases from V and 4 bases from J, with 18 bases in between. Germline V gives CDR1 LNHDA, CDR2 SQIVND (reference sequence). The CDR3 runs to 16 residues. The CDR3 loop reads CASSILGGGRGTEAFF. The DNA for the CDR3 is TGTGCCAGTAGTATTTTGGGGGGTGGAAGGGGCACTGAAGCTTTCTTT.

This chain links TRBV6-4 with TRBJ1-6, with 9 nucleotides matching TRBD1. The CDR3 is 15 amino acids. The trim removed 5 bases at V and 6 bases at J, leaving 5 bases unmatched. Germline lookup yields CDR1 MRHNA and CDR2 SNTAGT. DNA for the CDR3: TGTGCCAGCAGTCGGACAGGGGATCGTAATTCACCCCTCCACTTT. It is translated as CASSRTGDRNSPLHF.

V and J are TRBV7-8 and TRBJ1-2; a weak D match, TRBD1 (6 bases). CDR3 size: 17 residues. The germline V gene has CDR1 SGHVS and CDR2 FQNEAQ. Between the trimmed V and J ends, which lost 2 bases and 7 bases, there was a span of 23 bases. CDR3 sequence (DNA): TGTGCCAGCAGCTTATATAGAGGGGGGGGTCAATATACTGGCTACACCTTC. This codes for CASSLYRGGGQYTGYTF.

V and J are TRBV19 and TRBJ2-2; possible D gene TRBD1, 5 bases. The germline V gene has CDR1 LNHDA and CDR2 SQIVND (reference sequence). V was shortened by 7 bases and J by 3 bases, with 15 bases between the two germline ends. The CDR3 is 15 amino acids. The CDR3 DNA follows: TGTGCCAGTACTCCCCGCAGGGTAGACACCGGGGAGCTGTTTTTT. As protein: CASTPRRVDTGELFF.

The chain employs TRBV30 and TRBJ2-3, with D tentatively TRBD2 (5 bases). V lost 0 bases and J lost 3, with 10 bases in between. Per germline, CDR1 GTSNPN and CDR2 SVGIG (reference sequence). The CDR3 consists of 14 residues. This chain's CDR3 is CAWSVLPGTDTQYF. CDR3 bases: TGTGCCTGGAGTGTACTCCCGGGGACAGATACGCAGTATTTT.

The chain employs TRBV2 and TRBJ1-2; no firm D call. The CDR3 spans 17 residues. CDR1 is SNHLY, CDR2 FYNNEI, per germline. Trimming pared 6 bases from V and 0 bases from J, leaving 20 bases between. The CDR3, as DNA: TGTGCCAGCAGCGCTAGCTACCGCCCCAGCTCTAACTATGGCTACACCTTC. It is translated as CASSASYRPSSNYGYTF.

The chain carries TRBV5-1 and TRBJ2-5, with D maybe TRBD1 (6 bases). V lost 0 bases and J 7 bases, leaving 16 bases between the germline ends. The CDR3 runs 15 residues. Germline loops: CDR1 SGHRS, CDR2 YFSETQ. CDR3 DNA sequence: TGCGCCAGCAGCTTGGATAACAGGGCTTATGTGACCCAGTACTTC. Its translation is CASSLDNRAYVTQYF.

The V gene is TRBV29-1, the J gene TRBJ2-7; no firm D call. V shed 3 bases and J shed 5 bases, with 11 bases lying between them. In germline, CDR1 is SQVTM, CDR2 ANQGSEA. CDR3 length: 12 residues. Written as DNA, the CDR3 is TGCAGCGTTGAGGAGTCGGCGAACGAGCAGTACTTC. Protein product: CSVEESANEQYF.

The chain combines TRBV7-2 with TRBJ2-3; the match to TRBD1 covers 12 bases. The CDR3 extends over 15 amino acids. Per the germline V gene, CDR1 is SGHTA and CDR2 is FQGNSA. The V and J ends lost 0 bases and 6 bases, in that order; junction bases with no gene match: 1. The CDR3 is CASSLAGQGADTQYF. The CDR3, as DNA: TGTGCCAGCAGCTTAGCGGGACAGGGGGCTGATACGCAGTATTTT.

The chain couples TRBV5-4 to TRBJ1-1, with D possibly being TRBD1 (6 bases). Germline V gives CDR1 SGHNT, CDR2 YYREEE (reference sequence). Trimming cost V 4 bases and J 1 base, with 8 bases left between them. This CDR3 is built from 13 residues. CDR3 sequence reads: CASSVDRNTEAFF. In DNA, the CDR3 is TGTGCCAGCAGCGTGGACAGGAACACTGAAGCTTTCTTT.

The V gene is TRBV3-1 (or the pseudogene TRBV3-2), the J gene TRBJ1-1; D call uncertain. The V gene lost 4 bases and the J gene lost 1 base, with 10 bases spanning the gap. There are 14 residues in the CDR3. CDR1 is LGHDT and CDR2 is YNNKEL in the germline V gene (reference sequence). The CDR3 bases are TGTGCCAGCAGCCTCCGGGAGACGAACACTGAAGCTTTCTTT. The encoded protein is CASSLRETNTEAFF.

This chain links TRBV28 with TRBJ2-1, with D tentatively TRBD2 (6 bases). This CDR3 is built from 16 residues. CDR1 and CDR2 from the germline V gene are MDHEN and SYDVKM. V was shortened by 5 bases and J by 0 bases, with 14 bases between the two germline ends. The CDR3 DNA follows: TGTGCCAGCAGTCGTCTTGGAGCGGGCTCCTACAATGAGCAGTTCTTC. Protein product: CASSRLGAGSYNEQFF. The full variable domain, completed using reference TRBV28 and TRBJ2-1, is DVKVTQSSRYLVKRTGEKVFLECVQDMDHENMFWYRQDPGLGLRLIYFSYDVKMKEKGDIPEGYSVSREKKERFSLILESASTNQTSMYLCASSRLGAGSYNEQFFGPGTRLTVL.

This chain joins TRBV5-4 and TRBJ1-4; 8 positions match TRBD1. V shed 0 bases and J 6 bases; nucleotides not matched to a gene: 4. CDR3 length: 15 residues. Looked up from germline, CDR1 is SGHNT and CDR2 is YYREEE (reference sequence). The CDR3 here is CASSLVGTGDEKLFF. In DNA form, the CDR3 reads TGTGCCAGCAGCTTGGTAGGGACAGGTGATGAAAAACTGTTTTTT.

CDR3 sequence: CATRGANTGELFF. The CDR3 region has the DNA TGTGCCACCAGAGGGGCGAACACCGGGGAGCTGTTTTTT. V is TRBV24-1 and J is TRBJ2-2, with a possible D match to TRBD1 (5 bases). In germline, CDR1 is KGHDR, CDR2 SFDVKD. The CDR3 is 13 residues long. Trimming took 7 bases from V and 0 from J, leaving 5 bases between them.

This chain links TRBV5-1 with TRBJ2-1; D possibly corresponds to TRBD2 (5 bases). Germline V lookup: CDR1 SGHRS, CDR2 YFSETQ. The CDR3 runs to 15 residues. V shed 5 bases and J shed 1 base, with 13 bases lying between them. The CDR3 sequence: CASSSLRDSYNEQFF. The CDR3 DNA reads as TGCGCCAGCAGTTCACTGAGGGATTCCTACAATGAGCAGTTCTTC. The entire variable domain, with the rest obtained from reference TRBV5-1 and TRBJ2-1, is as follows: KAGVTQTPRYLIKTRGQQVTLSCSPISGHRSVSWYQQTPGQGLQFLFEYFSETQRNKGNFPGRFSGRQFSNSRSEMNVSTLELGDSALYLCASSSLRDSYNEQFFGPGTRLTVL.

The chain employs TRBV6-5 and TRBJ1-5; TRBD1 is a possible D gene (5 bases). Germline-derived CDR1 and CDR2 are MNHEY and SVGAGI. This CDR3 region has 14 residues. V lost 4 bases and J 6 bases, leaving 13 bases between the germline ends. CDR3: CASSSGGWAQPQHF. The CDR3 nucleotides read TGTGCCAGCAGTTCCGGGGGGTGGGCTCAGCCCCAGCATTTT.

The CDR3 nucleotides are TGTGCCAGCAGTTTTCACCCTACAGGCACATCTAACTATGGCTACACCTTC. It is translated as CASSFHPTGTSNYGYTF. The gene calls are TRBV27 and TRBJ1-2; perhaps TRBD1 as D (5 bases). The CDR3 is 17 amino acids. CDR1 and CDR2 (germline): MNHEY, SMNVEV (reference sequence). V lost 3 bases and J 0 bases, leaving 17 bases between the germline ends.

This clone was detected only once. V is TRBV7-4 and J is TRBJ1-2; the match to TRBD1 covers 11 bases. The J segment lost 8 bases and the V segment lost 6 bases, leaving 8 bases of the junction unmatched. Germline values: CDR1 SGHVT, CDR2 SQSDAQ. This CDR3 comprises 14 residues. CDR3 bases: TGTGCCAGCAGGTTTCGGGACAGGGGGTACGGCTACACCTTC. This translates into CASRFRDRGYGYTF.

The gene calls are TRBV4-2 and TRBJ2-7; D may be TRBD1 (6 bases). CDR3 length: 16 amino acids. Germline CDR1 LGHNA, CDR2 YNFKEQ. V lost 1 base and J 4 bases, leaving 17 bases between the germline ends. CDR3 region: CASSQVGQPREYEQYF. The DNA for the CDR3 is TGTGCCAGCAGCCAAGTCGGACAGCCTCGGGAATACGAGCAGTACTTC.

The chain couples TRBV5-1 to TRBJ1-6, with a weak D call TRBD1 (5 bases). The CDR3 has 16 amino acids. Per the germline V gene, CDR1 is SGHRS and CDR2 is YFSETQ. The ends were cut back, 4 bases at V and 0 bases at J, with 11 bases in the middle. The CDR3 region is CASSIPDSSYNSPLHF. The CDR3 DNA is TGCGCCAGCAGCATTCCAGACAGCTCCTATAATTCACCCCTCCACTTT.

The V and J genes are TRBV27 and TRBJ2-7; 12 positions match TRBD2. Germline CDR1 MNHEY, CDR2 SMNVEV (reference sequence). The trim removed 5 bases at V and 6 bases at J, leaving 11 bases unmatched. The CDR3 has 16 residues. Here the CDR3 reads CASSPRLAGGLPEQYF. The CDR3 region has the DNA TGTGCCAGCAGTCCCCGGCTAGCGGGAGGGCTTCCCGAGCAGTACTTC.

This chain links TRBV7-2 with TRBJ2-5, with D possibly matching TRBD2 (5 bases). The CDR3 is 19 residues long. The germline gives CDR1 SGHTA, CDR2 FQGNSA. Trimming shortened V by 5 bases and J by 3 bases, and 28 bases separated the two germline ends. The CDR3 loop is CASSPPFDRGQPPKETQYF. The CDR3 DNA follows: TGTGCCAGCAGCCCCCCTTTTGATCGGGGTCAGCCCCCCAAAGAGACCCAGTACTTC. Based on the CDR3 plus reference TRBV7-2 and TRBJ2-5, the full variable domain is GAGVSQSPSNKVTEKGKDVELRCDPISGHTALYWYRQSLGQGLEFLIYFQGNSAPDKSGLPSDRFSAERTGGSVSTLTIQRTQQEDSAVYLCASSPPFDRGQPPKETQYFGPGTRLLVL.

V gene TRBV13 combines with J gene TRBJ1-2; the D gene is possibly TRBD1 (6 bases). Germline CDR1 reads PRHDT; CDR2 reads FYEKMQ (reference sequence). The ends were cut back, 4 bases at V and 3 bases at J, with 12 bases in the middle. CDR3 size: 14 residues. CDR3 amino acids: CASSSRQEYYGYTF. The CDR3 DNA reads as TGTGCCAGCAGCTCCCGACAGGAGTACTATGGCTACACCTTC.

The chain couples TRBV24-1 to TRBJ2-2; the match to TRBD1 covers 7 bases. The CDR3 extends over 14 amino acids. CDR1 is KGHDR, CDR2 SFDVKD, per germline. J gave up 6 bases and V 3 bases, and 3 bases lay outside the gene matches. This CDR3 reads CATSDNRGAGELFF. CDR3 nucleotide sequence: TGTGCCACCAGTGATAACAGGGGTGCCGGGGAGCTGTTTTTT.

This clone came up a few times. V is TRBV30 and J is TRBJ2-3; 11 positions agree with TRBD2. The V segment lost 7 bases and the J segment 7 bases; nucleotides outside the gene matches: 10. The CDR3 contains 14 residues. CDR1 is GTSNPN and CDR2 is SVGIG in the germline V gene (reference sequence). CDR3 sequence (DNA): TGTGCCTACAAACGACTAGCGGGGTGGAATACGCAGTATTTT. Amino acids: CAYKRLAGWNTQYF. Filled out from reference TRBV30 and TRBJ2-3, the complete variable domain reads SQTIHQWPATLVQPVGSPLSLECTVEGTSNPNLYWYRQAAGRGLQLLFYSVGIGQISSEVPQNLSASRPQDRQFILSSKKLLLSDSGFYLCAYKRLAGWNTQYFGPGTRLTVL.

This chain connects TRBV7-2 to TRBJ2-1; 7 bases line up with TRBD2. CDR1 is SGHTA and CDR2 is FQGNSA in the germline V gene. V lost 3 bases to trimming and J lost 0 bases; unmatched junction nucleotides: 5. The CDR3 consists of 16 residues. Here the CDR3 reads CASSFKAGISYNEQFF. The CDR3 bases are TGTGCCAGCAGCTTCAAAGCGGGAATCTCCTACAATGAGCAGTTCTTC.